These T cell receptor delta chains were read from a single sample in a study of Vδ1+ human thymocytes. TCRdb repeated clone calling on the multiplex PCR reads with CATT. This table has over 65,000 delta-chain clones, about 38% appearing once. Material: Vdelta1+ gamma-delta thymocytes from the thymus. These receptor sequences come from a boy less than two years old who had congenital heart surgery. Both conserved end residues are part of each CDR3. D genes are given only for firm matches. Clone size is given for some rows only: seen once, a few or many times, or a class if the clone is expanded.

TRDV1	few	.	TRDJ1	CALGDSPRPIIPDGYTDKLIF	TGTGCTCTTGGGGACTCTCCTAGACCCATAATCCCAGATGGGTACACCGATAAACTCATCTTT
TRDV1	.	TRDD3	TRDJ1	CALGEPYYGGYPAFYTDKLIF	TGTGCTCTTGGGGAACCGTACTACGGGGGATATCCCGCTTTCTACACCGATAAACTCATCTTT
TRDV1	.	TRDD3	TRDJ1	CALGELPSTLTGGYRRYTDKLIF	TGTGCTCTTGGGGAACTCCCATCCACCCTTACTGGGGGATACAGAAGGTACACCGATAAACTCATCTTT
TRDV1	.	.	TRDJ1	CALGERRSIQRAFDSGLYTDKLIF	TGTGCTCTTGGGGAACGTCGGTCGATCCAACGGGCTTTCGACTCTGGGCTGTACACCGATAAACTCATCTTT
TRDV1	few	TRDD3	TRDJ1	CALGGLTITGGYAQKLIF	TGTGCTCTTGGGGGACTCACCATTACTGGGGGATACGCGCAAAAACTCATCTTT
TRDV1	.	TRDD3	TRDJ1	CALGELILGDTTYTDKLIF	TGTGCTCTTGGGGAACTTATACTGGGGGATACTACTTACACCGATAAACTCATCTTT
TRDV1	.	TRDD3	TRDJ1	CALGEELGDDTDKLIF	TGTGCTCTTGGGGAAGAGCTGGGGGACGACACCGATAAACTCATCTTT
TRDV1	few	TRDD3	TRDJ1	CALGVLSAHPIEGYQGEYTDKLIF	TGTGCTCTTGGGGTATTGTCTGCCCATCCTATCGAGGGATACCAAGGGGAATACACCGATAAACTCATCTTT
TRDV1	few	TRDD2	TRDJ1	CALGEHILPTFVGPHFPGTDKLIF	TGTGCTCTTGGGGAACATATCCTTCCTACTTTCGTTGGGCCACATTTCCCAGGGACCGATAAACTCATCTTT
TRDV1	.	TRDD3	TRDJ1	CALGERGYHGIHTDKLIF	TGTGCTCTTGGGGAACGCGGATATCACGGGATACACACCGATAAACTCATCTTT
TRDV1	few	.	TRDJ1	CALGELRGTDKLIF	TGTGCTCTTGGGGAACTCCGGGGGACCGATAAACTCATCTTT
TRDV1	.	TRDD3	TRDJ1	CALGEPWGTLASYTDKLIF	TGTGCTCTTGGGGAACCCTGGGGGACCCTCGCTTCGTACACCGATAAACTCATCTTT
TRDV1	few	.	TRDJ1	CALGELHSYRVLGGSTDKLIF	TGTGCTCTTGGGGAACTACATTCCTACCGGGTACTGGGGGGTTCCACTGATAAACTCATCTTT
TRDV2	.	.	TRDJ3	CACDTGWATLQMFF	TGTGCCTGTGACACCGGATGGGCCACCCTACAGATGTTTTTC
TRDV1	.	.	TRDJ1	CALGESRRRATPVLGPYTDKLIF	TGTGCTCTTGGGGAATCTCGCCGGAGGGCTACCCCAGTACTGGGCCCTTACACCGATAAACTCATCTTT
TRDV1	.	.	TRDJ1	CALGGYNSPLGDKLIF	TGTGCTCTTGGGGGATATAATTCCCCCTTGGGCGATAAACTCATCTTT
TRDV1	few	.	TRDJ1	CALGPLADKLIF	TGTGCTCTTGGGCCTCTTGCCGATAAACTCATCTTT
TRDV1	.	.	TRDJ1	CALGESFPNPSGDKLIF	TGTGCTCTTGGGGAATCCTTCCCGAATCCGAGCGGCGATAAACTCATCTTT
TRDV2	few	TRDD3	TRDJ1	CACDTDWGWYTDKLIF	TGTGCCTGTGACACCGACTGGGGCTGGTACACTGATAAACTCATCTTT
TRDV1	few	.	TRDJ1	CALGLRPFTDKLIF	TGTGCTCTGGGCCTACGACCCTTCACCGATAAACTCATCTTT
TRDV1	once	.	TRDJ1	CALGELRGIQTDTDKLIF	TGTGCTCTTGGGGAACTAAGAGGCATACAAACCGACACCGATAAACTCATCTTT
TRDV1	few	TRDD3	TRDJ1	CALGELWGRRFHTDKLIF	TGTGCTCTTGGGGAACTGTGGGGGAGGCGATTTCACACCGATAAACTCATCTTT